Described below is a single T cell receptor beta chain sequence and its context. Its cognate antigen is unknown. The sample belongs to a study of graft-versus-host responses after intestinal transplantation. Study at large: The transplants performed in recipients were multivisceral, liver-intestinal, or isolated intestinal. Regarding the study as a whole: Some patients had graft-donor T cell macrochimerism, and their allografts showed high graft-versus-host to host-versus-graft clonal ratios. Present in recipient marrow, GvH clones included some that appeared first in ileum or blood.

Profiled with immunoSEQ multiplex PCR; TCRdb holds only in-frame clones, not every one. This sample has 80,000 to 100,000 clones, with about 89% found just once. The sequencing used unstimulated CD4+ T cells sorted from spleen or lymph node cells, collected before intestinal transplant. This sequence originates from a human donor who received an intestinal transplant.

The CDR3 nucleotides read TGTGCCAGCAGTCTAGCTCAAACAGGGTCCGAGCAGTACTTC. This translates into CASSLAQTGSEQYF. This rearrangement joins TRBV28 to TRBJ2-7; weak D call: TRBD1 (6 bases). The V end lost 5 bases, the J end lost 6 bases, and 17 bases lay between the germline ends. Germline assignment: CDR1 MDHEN and CDR2 SYDVKM. CDR3 length equals 14 residues.